The 15 T cell receptor beta chains given below trace back to one sample, sequenced in a study of cytomegalovirus exposure and HLA in healthy donors. The PCR ran on 60 Vbeta and 13 Jbeta primers. Measured with immunoSEQ multiplex PCR; TCRdb has only the in-frame clones, and not every one. This sample has under 200,000 clones; 60% to 80% occur once, and the top ten carry about 7.7%. The sequencing sample was made of PBMCs. The receptor source for this set is a woman in her 40s in good health and CMV-seropositive.

This clone was found a few times. V is TRBV30 and J is TRBJ2-7, with 7 bases lining up with TRBD2. V lost 4 bases and J lost 9; bases outside the gene matches: 12. The length of the CDR3 is 13 residues. The germline V gene encodes CDR1 GTSNPN and CDR2 SVGIG (reference sequence). Here the CDR3 reads CAWTGGRKRWQYF. The CDR3 coding sequence is TGTGCCTGGACCGGCGGGAGAAAAAGGTGGCAGTACTTC.

The CDR3 sequence: CASSLRQGYGYTF. The CDR3 DNA sequence: TGTGCCAGCAGCTTAAGACAGGGCTATGGCTACACCTTC. This chain uses TRBV5-6 with TRBJ1-2, with 7 bases fitting TRBD1. Germline CDR1 is SGHDT and CDR2 is YYEEEE. The trim removed 2 bases at V and 4 bases at J, leaving 2 bases unmatched. CDR3 length: 13 residues.

V usage is TRBV2 and J usage is TRBJ1-2, with 8 bases that match TRBD1. CDR1 is SNHLY and CDR2 is FYNNEI in the germline V gene. The trim removed 6 bases at V and 8 bases at J, leaving 8 bases unmatched. This CDR3 contains 13 residues. Written as DNA, the CDR3 is TGTGCCAGCAGATCAGGGGGCAACTGGGGCTACACCTTC. It is translated as CASRSGGNWGYTF.

CDR3 region: CASSLASPSEYEQYF. The CDR3, as DNA: TGTGCCAGCAGCTTAGCGTCTCCTTCCGAGTACGAGCAGTACTTC. The rearrangement uses TRBV7-2 and TRBJ2-7; D uncertain. The CDR3 spans 15 residues. Germline V gene sequence: CDR1 SGHTA, CDR2 FQGNSA. V was shortened by 0 bases and J by 4 bases, with 13 bases between the two germline ends.

The chain couples TRBV18 to TRBJ2-3; D is perhaps TRBD2 (6 bases). The CDR3 has 16 amino acids. Trimming cost V 5 bases and J 0 bases, with 15 bases left between them. Germline CDR1 is KGHSH and CDR2 is LQKENI. The DNA for the CDR3 is TGTGCCAGCTCAACCAGCGCAGGGAGGAGCACAGATACGCAGTATTTT. Translation gives CASSTSAGRSTDTQYF.

The V and J genes are TRBV6-4 and TRBJ1-5, with D tentatively TRBD1 (5 bases). The CDR3 extends over 15 amino acids. V dropped 7 bases and J dropped 0 bases, with 13 bases sitting between them. CDR1 and CDR2 (germline): MRHNA, SNTAGT. The CDR3 loop is CASNKGPYSNQPQHF. The CDR3 DNA sequence: TGTGCCAGCAATAAGGGGCCCTATAGCAATCAGCCCCAGCATTTT.

V usage is TRBV7-8 and J usage is TRBJ2-1, with 7 positions matching TRBD1. The junction had 8 bases not matched to a gene; V was cut back by 8 bases and J by 4 bases. Germline loops: CDR1 SGHVS, CDR2 FQNEAQ. This CDR3 is built from 14 residues. CDR3 region: CASDFGQAYNEQFF. The CDR3, as DNA: TGTGCCAGCGACTTCGGACAGGCATACAATGAGCAGTTCTTC.

This clone was detected only once. This chain uses TRBV27 with TRBJ2-7, with D possibly matching TRBD2 (6 bases). Germline-derived CDR1 and CDR2 are MNHEY and SMNVEV (reference sequence). The CDR3 spans 13 residues. Trimming removed 2 bases from V and 1 base from J, with 6 bases in between. The CDR3 sequence: CASSLGGSYEQYF. In DNA form, the CDR3 reads TGTGCCAGCAGTTTAGGGGGGTCCTACGAGCAGTACTTC.

V is TRBV7-2 and J is TRBJ1-5; D is ambiguous. V lost 5 bases, J lost 1 base, and 6 bases lay in between. From germline, CDR1 is SGHTA and CDR2 FQGNSA. The CDR3 covers 13 residues. The CDR3: CASSPISNQPQHF. CDR3 bases: TGTGCCAGCAGCCCTATAAGCAATCAGCCCCAGCATTTT.

In nucleotides, the CDR3 is TGCAGCGTTTCAGGGCCGGGCACCGGGGAGCTGTTTTTT. It codes for CSVSGPGTGELFF. The rearrangement links TRBV29-1 to TRBJ2-2; maybe TRBD1 (5 bases). This CDR3 spans 13 amino acids. Deletions cut 5 bases from V and 4 bases from J, with 11 bases between. The germline V gene encodes CDR1 SQVTM and CDR2 ANQGSEA.

The J gene is TRBJ2-3, the V gene TRBV14, with D uncertain. CDR3 length: 13 residues. Germline V gives CDR1 SGHDN, CDR2 FVKESK. The V gene lost 1 base and the J gene lost 6 bases, with 8 bases spanning the gap. The CDR3 DNA reads as TGTGCCAGCAGCCAAGCGTTAGCCGATACGCAGTATTTT. Protein sequence: CASSQALADTQYF.

Here the CDR3 reads CASSSYNRRAGVYGYTF. The CDR3 coding sequence is TGTGCCAGCAGCTCCTACAATCGACGGGCGGGGGTCTATGGCTACACCTTC. The genes are TRBV7-2 and TRBJ1-2; perhaps TRBD1 as D (5 bases). V lost 4 bases and J lost 4, with 22 bases in between. Germline values: CDR1 SGHTA, CDR2 FQGNSA. This CDR3 is 17 amino acids long.

The chain uses TRBV10-1 and TRBJ2-2, with 7 bases fitting TRBD2. The CDR3 length is 15 residues. The germline V gene encodes CDR1 WNHNN and CDR2 SYGVQD (reference sequence). After removal of 6 bases from V and 5 bases from J, the junction contained 9 bases not matched to a gene. The CDR3 loop reads CASSPLGEGTGELFF. The DNA for the CDR3 is TGCGCCAGCAGCCCCTTGGGGGAGGGAACCGGGGAGCTGTTTTTT.

The rearrangement links TRBV7-6 to TRBJ2-5, with TRBD2 as a possible D gene (7 bases). The DNA matches TRBJ2-7 better at its end, which makes the J call doubtful. From germline, CDR1 is SGHVS and CDR2 FNYEAQ. The CDR3 extends over 12 amino acids. CDR3 DNA: TGTGCCAGATGGTACAGGGAGGGCGAGCAGTACTTC. Protein sequence: CARWYREGEQYF.

V is TRBV7-2 and J is TRBJ2-5, with 7 nucleotides matching TRBD2. This CDR3 has 13 amino acids. From germline, CDR1 is SGHTA and CDR2 FQGNSA. V lost 6 bases to trimming and J lost 6 bases; unmatched junction nucleotides: 7. In DNA, the CDR3 is TGTGCCAGCAGTGAGTGGGGGGGTAAGACCCAGTACTTC. Translating gives CASSEWGGKTQYF.